A single sample is the source of the 17 T cell receptor beta chains below, sequenced in a study of cytomegalovirus exposure and HLA in healthy donors. Measured with immunoSEQ multiplex PCR; TCRdb has only the in-frame clones, and not every one. This sample yields over 150,000 clones, of which approximately 89% are seen a single time; around 3.8% belongs to the top ten. Sample: PBMCs. These TCRs come from a man younger than 35 in good health and CMV-seropositive.

This sequence joins TRBV28 and TRBJ2-2; 8 nucleotides match TRBD2. CDR3 length: 16 amino acids. Germline-derived CDR1 and CDR2 are MDHEN and SYDVKM. Germline trimming cut 5 bases from V and 7 bases from J; bases unmatched to any gene: 12. CDR3 in amino acids: CASSPTQAGGIGELFF. The CDR3 region has the DNA TGTGCCAGCAGTCCCACCCAGGCGGGAGGTATCGGGGAGCTGTTTTTT.

V is TRBV29-1 and J is TRBJ1-3; D may be TRBD1 (6 bases). Germline V gives CDR1 SQVTM, CDR2 ANQGSEA. V was pared by 2 bases and J by 2 bases, with 7 bases between. This CDR3 is built from 13 residues. The DNA of the CDR3 is TGCAGCGTTGAAACAGGGACTGGAAACACCATATATTTT. It specifies CSVETGTGNTIYF. Complete variable domain (other parts from reference TRBV29-1 and TRBJ1-3): SAVISQKPSRDICQRGTSLTIQCQVDSQVTMMFWYRQQPGQSLTLIATANQGSEATYESGFVIDKFPISRPNLTFSTLTVSNMSPEDSSIYLCSVETGTGNTIYFGEGSWLTVV.

This clone was seen more than once but under ten times. The chain joins TRBV5-1 to TRBJ2-7; 10 nucleotides match TRBD2. Germline V gives CDR1 SGHRS, CDR2 YFSETQ. V trimming: 4 bases; J trimming: 4 bases; junction bases outside the gene matches: 17. The CDR3 runs 18 residues. This CDR3 reads CASSLDRYYSGRTYEQYF. The CDR3 DNA reads TGCGCCAGCAGCCTTGACCGTTATTATAGCGGGAGGACGTACGAGCAGTACTTC.

This chain links TRBV14 with TRBJ2-7, with a weak D call TRBD1 (5 bases). Per germline, CDR1 SGHDN and CDR2 FVKESK. V was trimmed by 1 base and J by 1 base, leaving 11 bases between them. The CDR3 contains 15 residues. CDR3 residues: CASSQVGQGSYEQYF. As DNA, the CDR3 is TGTGCCAGCAGCCAAGTGGGTCAGGGATCCTACGAGCAGTACTTC.

The chain is built from TRBV29-1 and TRBJ2-2, with TRBD2 matching over 11 bases. The J segment lost 1 base and the V segment lost 3 bases, leaving 1 base of the junction unmatched. Looked up from germline, CDR1 is SQVTM and CDR2 is ANQGSEA. The CDR3 covers 15 residues. The CDR3 DNA reads as TGCAGCGTTGACGGGACTAGCGGGAACACCGGGGAGCTGTTTTTT. Translating it yields CSVDGTSGNTGELFF.

The chain has TRBV7-9 and TRBJ2-2, with D tentatively TRBD2 (6 bases). Germline V gene sequence: CDR1 SEHNR, CDR2 FQNEAQ (reference sequence). CDR3 length: 17 amino acids. V lost 4 bases and J lost 0, with 15 bases in between. The CDR3 DNA follows: TGTGCCAGCAGCTCTCCCCCGGACTATGCGAACACCGGGGAGCTGTTTTTT. Protein: CASSSPPDYANTGELFF.

The V and J genes are TRBV11-2 and TRBJ2-1, with TRBD2 matching 7 bases. Germline V lookup: CDR1 SGHAT, CDR2 FQNNGV. The V segment lost 5 bases and the J segment 0 bases; nucleotides outside the gene matches: 4. The length of the CDR3 is 15 residues. The CDR3: CASSQAGLSYNEQFF. For the CDR3, the DNA is TGTGCCAGCAGCCAAGCGGGACTCTCCTACAATGAGCAGTTCTTC.

V and J are TRBV19 and TRBJ2-3; TRBD2 aligns across 10 bases. The CDR3 has 16 residues. Per germline, CDR1 LNHDA and CDR2 SQIVND (reference sequence). V shed 3 bases, J shed 3 bases, and the junction held 6 bases outside the gene matches. The CDR3 coding sequence is TGTGCCAGTAGTATCAGAGCGGGAGGGGGAACAGATACGCAGTATTTT. Its protein is CASSIRAGGGTDTQYF. Complete variable domain (other parts from reference TRBV19 and TRBJ2-3): DGGITQSPKYLFRKEGQNVTLSCEQNLNHDAMYWYRQDPGQGLRLIYYSQIVNDFQKGDIAEGYSVSREKKESFPLTVTSAQKNPTAFYLCASSIRAGGGTDTQYFGPGTRLTVL.

This chain connects TRBV29-1 to TRBJ2-1; D not resolved. The germline V and J ends were trimmed by 2 bases and 3 bases, with 5 bases remaining between them. Germline CDR1 SQVTM, CDR2 ANQGSEA. The CDR3 extends over 12 amino acids. CDR3 in amino acids: CSVETGYNEQFF. The CDR3 bases are TGCAGCGTTGAAACTGGCTACAATGAGCAGTTCTTC.

The V gene is TRBV27, the J gene TRBJ1-2; D gene unclear. Germline lookup yields CDR1 MNHEY and CDR2 SMNVEV (reference sequence). V shed 6 bases and J shed 7 bases, with 12 bases lying between them. The CDR3 is 12 amino acids. Written as DNA, the CDR3 is TGTGCCAGCAGAGCTCCCCTTGGTGGCTACACCTTC. This sequence encodes CASRAPLGGYTF.

This chain joins TRBV30 and TRBJ2-3; 8 bases match TRBD2. Germline CDR1 and CDR2: GTSNPN and SVGIG (reference sequence). The CDR3 runs 16 residues. J lost 2 bases, V lost 2 bases, and 9 bases had no gene match. In DNA, the CDR3 is TGTGCCTGGAGTCCCTCGACTAGCGAAATCACAGATACGCAGTATTTT. This translates into CAWSPSTSEITDTQYF.

This clone is a singleton in its sample. The CDR3 here is CASSAGLAGPNTGELFF. The CDR3 region has the DNA TGTGCCAGCAGCGCGGGACTAGCGGGACCGAACACCGGGGAGCTGTTTTTT. This chain connects TRBV28 to TRBJ2-2; TRBD2 matches at 13 bases. There are 17 residues in the CDR3. Germline V CDR1 and CDR2: MDHEN, SYDVKM. V was clipped by 6 bases and J by 0 bases; unmatched bases: 4. Combining the CDR3 with reference TRBV28 and TRBJ2-2 gives the whole variable domain DVKVTQSSRYLVKRTGEKVFLECVQDMDHENMFWYRQDPGLGLRLIYFSYDVKMKEKGDIPEGYSVSREKKERFSLILESASTNQTSMYLCASSAGLAGPNTGELFFGEGSRLTVL.

CDR3 nucleotides: TGCGCCAGCAGCCACCGTCGGACGGACAGCTTTAATGAAAAACTGTTTTTT. The encoded protein is CASSHRRTDSFNEKLFF. The V call is TRBV4-1, the J call TRBJ1-4; possibly TRBD1 for D (6 bases). The CDR3 has 17 residues. Per germline, CDR1 MGHRA and CDR2 YSYEKL. Trimming shortened V by 3 bases and J by 4 bases, and 18 bases separated the two germline ends.

The chain combines TRBV6-1 with TRBJ2-7; 13 bases align to TRBD2. V lost 4 bases to trimming and J lost 2 bases; unmatched junction nucleotides: 8. CDR1 is MNHNS, CDR2 SASEGT, per germline. The CDR3 extends over 17 amino acids. The CDR3, as DNA: TGTGCCAGCAGTGGGAGACTAGCGGGAGGACTCCCCTACGAGCAGTACTTC. It specifies CASSGRLAGGLPYEQYF.

This chain uses TRBV5-1 with TRBJ2-3; 10 positions agree with TRBD1. The CDR3 loop spans 15 amino acids. CDR1 and CDR2 from the germline V gene are SGHRS and YFSETQ. The V gene end was trimmed by 2 bases and the J gene end by 5 bases; junction bases not matched to a gene: 5. The CDR3 sequence: CASSFGQGDGDTQYF. CDR3 sequence (DNA): TGCGCCAGCAGCTTCGGACAGGGGGATGGAGATACGCAGTATTTT.

A single count supports this clone. The V call is TRBV4-1, the J call TRBJ2-4; 9 bases agree with TRBD2. V shed 0 bases, J shed 2 bases, and the junction held 8 bases outside the gene matches. The germline gives CDR1 MGHRA, CDR2 YSYEKL. The length of the CDR3 is 18 residues. This CDR3 is CASSQDRSGRLTKNIQYF. The CDR3 DNA is TGCGCCAGCAGCCAAGATCGTAGCGGGAGACTCACCAAAAACATTCAGTACTTC.

The chain uses TRBV15 and TRBJ2-3, with TRBD1 as a possible D gene (5 bases). Germline assignment: CDR1 LNHNV and CDR2 YYDKDF (reference sequence). V dropped 1 base and J dropped 11 bases, with 19 bases sitting between them. The length of the CDR3 is 15 residues. The DNA of the CDR3 is TGTGCCACCAGCAGAGCCCCTATTGCAGGGAATGTGCAGTATTTT. Protein product: CATSRAPIAGNVQYF.